This TCR beta chain was recorded in a study of shared clonotypes between healthy human individuals. Study-level background: A donor's plate count was three for CD4 naive and three for CD4 memory; CD8 naive had two and CD8 memory one. Study-wide findings and caveats: Estimated richness was generally greater in naive than memory subsets. Clonotype sharing among donors likely depends on sequencing depth.

Note on this clone: The antigen is not known.

Produced via immunoSEQ multiplex PCR; TCRdb's table is partial and in-frame only. Of about 1 million clones in the sample, about 80% were seen once. The CDR3 is 16 amino acids. Germline V gives CDR1 LNHNV, CDR2 YYDKDF (reference sequence). Germline trimming cut 4 bases from V and 8 bases from J; bases unmatched to any gene: 14. Sequences were obtained from memory CD4+ T cells sorted from blood. Subset denoted: CD45RA-negative fraction. The clonotype comes from a man in his late teens or twenties in good health. This chain uses TRBV15 with TRBJ2-1; 7 nucleotides align to TRBD1. The CDR3 DNA sequence: TGTGCCACCAGCACCCGCGGCAAGGGGGCATCGGATGAGCAGTTCTTC. This gives the protein CATSTRGKGASDEQFF.